The clone carrying this T cell receptor (beta chain) turned up a few times. TCRdb ran MiXCR on the 5' RACE reads and lists one entry per CDR3 protein. Of fewer than 75,000 distinct CDR3 sequences in the sample, roughly 16% were seen once. This entry comes from a study of T cells of healthy individuals. The clonotype was recovered from a human donor in good health.

This chain's CDR3 is CASSSLQDGYEQYF. In DNA form, the CDR3 reads TGTGCCAGCAGCTCCCTACAGGACGGGTACGAGCAGTACTTC. The chain couples TRBV7-9 to TRBJ2-7, with D possibly being TRBD1 (5 bases). Germline V gives CDR1 SEHNR, CDR2 FQNEAQ (reference sequence). V lost 4 bases and J 4 bases, leaving 14 bases between the germline ends. The CDR3 is 14 amino acids.